This TCR beta chain emerged from a study of regulatory T cells in long-lasting Graves disease. The time point was: newly diagnosed GD, antithyroid drugs for less than 3 months. TCR sequences were obtained from RNA taken from PBMCs. The TCR beta library used iRepertoire HTBI primers with Arm-PCR amplification of CDR3. TCRdb called the multiplex PCR reads again in MiXCR, with one record for every CDR3 protein. Among 300,000 to 400,000 distinct CDR3 sequences, roughly a sixth were seen once, and the ten largest hold 20% to 25%. CDR3 length equals 16 residues. Per the germline V gene, CDR1 is MNHEY and CDR2 is SMNVEV (reference sequence). Deletions cut 3 bases from V and 0 bases from J, with 9 bases between. A few counts support this clonotype.

The genes are TRBV27 and TRBJ1-6, with unresolved D. This sample comprised peripheral blood mononuclear cells (PBMCs), obtained at new diagnosis, from a patient treated with antithyroid drugs. This sequence originates from a female donor with Graves disease. CDR3 protein: CASSFGRSSYNSPLHF. CDR3 in DNA: TGTGCCAGCAGTTTTGGGCGGAGCTCCTATAATTCACCCCTCCACTTT.